The clone carrying this TCR beta chain was found once. The antigen is undetermined. The table came from immunoSEQ multiplex PCR; TCRdb's copy has only in-frame clones and leaves some out. The table includes nearly 1,000,000 clones, approximately 76% detected once. The CDR3 spans 14 residues. Germline lookup yields CDR1 LNHDA and CDR2 SQIVND (reference sequence). V was trimmed by 1 base and J by 5 bases, leaving 11 bases between them. The donors, healthy adults who were HIV-negative, had experienced no recent acute infections or vaccinations. These data belong to a study of shared clonotypes between healthy human individuals. Study summary: Participating donors consisted of a couple of women and a few men aged 18 to 49. Overall study findings and caveats: Clonotype sharing among donors likely depends on sequencing depth. Rarefaction revealed incomplete sorted-subset sequencing despite large depth.

The sequence was obtained from a man younger than 35 in good health. The rearrangement links TRBV19 to TRBJ1-1, with D possibly matching TRBD1 (6 bases). The sequenced sample was memory CD4+ T cells sorted from blood. Stated subset: CD45RA-negative fraction. CDR3 protein: CASSIVRDKTEAFF. As DNA, the CDR3 is TGTGCCAGTAGTATAGTAAGGGACAAGACTGAAGCTTTCTTT.